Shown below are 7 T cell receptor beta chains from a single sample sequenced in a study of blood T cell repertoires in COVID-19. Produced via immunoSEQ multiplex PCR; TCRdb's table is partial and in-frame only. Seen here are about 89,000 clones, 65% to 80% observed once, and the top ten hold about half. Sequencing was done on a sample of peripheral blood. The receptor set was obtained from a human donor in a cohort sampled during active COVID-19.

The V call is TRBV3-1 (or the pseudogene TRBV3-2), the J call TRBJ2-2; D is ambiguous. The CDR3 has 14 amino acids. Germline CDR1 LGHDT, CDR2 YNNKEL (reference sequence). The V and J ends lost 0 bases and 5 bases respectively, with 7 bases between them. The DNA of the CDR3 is TGTGCCAGCAGCCAAGATCTCGTTACCGGGGAGCTGTTTTTT. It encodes CASSQDLVTGELFF.

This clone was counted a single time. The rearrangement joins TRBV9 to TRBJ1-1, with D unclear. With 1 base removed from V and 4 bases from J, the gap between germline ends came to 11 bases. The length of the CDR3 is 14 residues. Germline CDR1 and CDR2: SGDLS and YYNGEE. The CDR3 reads CASSVRSEGTEAFF. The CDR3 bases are TGTGCCAGCAGCGTACGCTCGGAGGGCACTGAAGCTTTCTTT. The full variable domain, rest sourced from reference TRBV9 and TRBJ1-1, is DSGVTQTPKHLITATGQRVTLRCSPRSGDLSVYWYQQSLDQGLQFLIQYYNGEERAKGNILERFSAQQFPDLHSELNLSSLELGDSALYFCASSVRSEGTEAFFGQGTRLTVV.

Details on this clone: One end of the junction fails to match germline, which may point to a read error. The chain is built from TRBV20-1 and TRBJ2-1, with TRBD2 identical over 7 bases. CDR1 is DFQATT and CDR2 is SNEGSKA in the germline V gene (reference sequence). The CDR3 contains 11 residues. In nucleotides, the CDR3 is TGTGCTAGCGGATCGTACAATGAGCAGTTCTTC. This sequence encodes CASGSYNEQFF.

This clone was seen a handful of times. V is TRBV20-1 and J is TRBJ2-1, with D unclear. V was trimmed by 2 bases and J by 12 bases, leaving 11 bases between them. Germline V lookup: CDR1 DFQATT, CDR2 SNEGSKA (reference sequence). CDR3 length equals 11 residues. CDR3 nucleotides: TGCAGTGCTAGACAGAGCGTTGGGCAGTTCTTC. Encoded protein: CSARQSVGQFF.

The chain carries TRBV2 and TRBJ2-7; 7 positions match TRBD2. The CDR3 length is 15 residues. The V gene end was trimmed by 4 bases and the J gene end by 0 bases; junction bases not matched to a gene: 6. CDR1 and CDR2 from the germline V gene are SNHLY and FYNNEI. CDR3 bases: TGTGCCAGCAGTGGCGGGACTATAGCCTCCTACGAGCAGTACTTC. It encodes CASSGGTIASYEQYF.

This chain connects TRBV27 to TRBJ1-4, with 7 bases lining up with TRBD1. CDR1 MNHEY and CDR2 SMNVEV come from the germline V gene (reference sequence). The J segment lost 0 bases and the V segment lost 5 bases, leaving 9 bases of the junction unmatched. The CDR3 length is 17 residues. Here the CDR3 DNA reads TGTGCCAGCAGTCGCCGCAGGGGGATCGCAACTAATGAAAAACTGTTTTTT. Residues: CASSRRRGIATNEKLFF.

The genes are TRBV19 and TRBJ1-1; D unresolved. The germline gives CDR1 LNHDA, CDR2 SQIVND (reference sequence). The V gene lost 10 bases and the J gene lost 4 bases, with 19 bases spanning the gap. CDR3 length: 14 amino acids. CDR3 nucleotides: TGTGCCACGAGGGTGGCGGTGGTCGGCACTGAAGCTTTCTTT. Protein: CATRVAVVGTEAFF.